Listed below are T cell receptor beta chains from one sample, sequenced in a study of shared clonotypes between healthy human individuals. Profiling relied on immunoSEQ multiplex PCR, and the TCRdb table lists in-frame clones only, not all of them. The sample has around 1.9 million clones; about 93% are singletons. Sequenced input: naive CD8+ T cells from PBMCs. All receptors come from a man aged 18 to 29 in good health. Some clones in this sample may be carry-over from other donors' samples. The CDR3 runs from the conserved cysteine through the conserved F or W. A D gene is named only where the DNA matches it firmly. A clone size is listed for some rows: how often the clone was seen (once, few, many), or a class if it is expanded.

size: .
V: TRBV7-9
D: .
J: TRBJ1-1
DNA: TGTGCCAGCAGCTTGGGGGGGCGGAACACTGAAGCTTTCTTT
CDR3: CASSLGGRNTEAFF

size: .
V: TRBV28
D: .
J: TRBJ2-3
DNA: TGTGCCAGCAGTCCTGGGTCCTTACTTAGCACAGATACGCAGTATTTT
CDR3: CASSPGSLLSTDTQYF

size: .
V: TRBV19
D: .
J: TRBJ2-3
DNA: TGTGCCAGTAGCCTTGGACTGATCCCTGATACGCAGTATTTT
CDR3: CASSLGLIPDTQYF

size: .
V: TRBV2
D: .
J: TRBJ2-7
DNA: TGTGCCAGCAGTGAAAAAAGAAGGCCCCTCGGGCCCTACGAGCAGTACTTC
CDR3: CASSEKRRPLGPYEQYF

size: once
V: TRBV7-9
D: TRBD1
J: TRBJ2-7
DNA: TGTGCCAGCAGCCAGACAGGGGGCGGTTATAAAGCCTACGAGCAGTACTTC
CDR3: CASSQTGGGYKAYEQYF

size: .
V: TRBV28
D: .
J: TRBJ2-7
DNA: TGTGCCAGCAGTATGGGCGGGTTCGGGGGCGAGCAGTACTTC
CDR3: CASSMGGFGGEQYF

size: .
V: TRBV5-4
D: TRBD1
J: TRBJ2-7
DNA: TGTGCCAGCAGCTTAAGACAGGGCCGCCCCTACGAGCAGTACTTC
CDR3: CASSLRQGRPYEQYF

size: .
V: TRBV5-1
D: .
J: TRBJ1-1
DNA: TGCGCCAGCAGCTTGTCGTACGGGTCGAACACTGAAGCTTTCTTT
CDR3: CASSLSYGSNTEAFF

size: .
V: TRBV27
D: TRBD2
J: TRBJ2-1
DNA: TGTGCCAGCAGTTTAGCGGGAGGGTACTACAATGAGCAGTTCTTC
CDR3: CASSLAGGYYNEQFF

size: .
V: TRBV27
D: TRBD2
J: TRBJ2-7
DNA: TGTGCCAGCAGTTTACTACTAGCGGGAATAGGGGAGCAGTACTTC
CDR3: CASSLLLAGIGEQYF

size: .
V: TRBV11-2
D: .
J: TRBJ2-7
DNA: TGTGCCAGCAGTTTCTCTACATCCTACGAGCAGTACTTC
CDR3: CASSFSTSYEQYF

size: once
V: TRBV12-5
D: .
J: TRBJ2-6
DNA: TGTGCTAGTAGGGATTCTGGGGCCAACGTCCTGACTTTC
CDR3: CASRDSGANVLTF

size: .
V: TRBV5-1
D: .
J: TRBJ2-3
DNA: TGCGCCAGCAGCGGGAAGATGGGTACAGATACGCAGTATTTT
CDR3: CASSGKMGTDTQYF

size: .
V: TRBV30
D: .
J: TRBJ2-7
DNA: TGTGCCTGGAGTGCTATCCTGGCTTCCGAGCAGTACTTC
CDR3: CAWSAILASEQYF

size: .
V: TRBV7-9
D: .
J: TRBJ2-3
DNA: TGTGCCAGCAGCTTAGCCCTACTCATTACAGATACGCAGTATTTT
CDR3: CASSLALLITDTQYF

size: .
V: TRBV4-1
D: .
J: TRBJ2-3
DNA: TGCGCCAGCAGCTTCCGGGTCCGCACAGATACGCAGTATTTT
CDR3: CASSFRVRTDTQYF

size: .
V: TRBV19
D: .
J: TRBJ2-3
DNA: TGTGCCAGTAGCTCAAGCCCTCGGGAAGATACGCAGTATTTT
CDR3: CASSSSPREDTQYF

size: .
V: TRBV7-9
D: .
J: TRBJ2-7
DNA: TGTGCCAGCAGCTTAGTTTTGCAGGGGGGGTATGTGCAGTACTTC
CDR3: CASSLVLQGGYVQYF

size: .
V: TRBV6-5
D: TRBD2
J: TRBJ2-7
DNA: TGTGCCAGCAGTCGATTTCGGACTAGCGGCGAGCAGTACTTC
CDR3: CASSRFRTSGEQYF

size: .
V: TRBV19
D: .
J: TRBJ1-2
DNA: TGTGCCAGTAGTCCTCAGAGAACTTTCTATGGCTACACCTTC
CDR3: CASSPQRTFYGYTF

size: .
V: TRBV5-4
D: TRBD2
J: TRBJ2-7
DNA: TGTGCCAGCAGCTCTAAGCGGGAGAAAGGCTACGAGCAGTACTTC
CDR3: CASSSKREKGYEQYF

size: few
V: TRBV30
D: .
J: TRBJ1-1
DNA: TGTGCCTGGAGTGCAGCGAACACTGAAGCTTTCTTT
CDR3: CAWSAANTEAFF

size: .
V: TRBV30
D: TRBD2
J: TRBJ2-3
DNA: TGTGCCTGGAGTCCCCAACTTTTTAGCGGGAGTTCGACAGATACGCAGTATTTT
CDR3: CAWSPQLFSGSSTDTQYF

size: .
V: TRBV9
D: TRBD1
J: TRBJ1-2
DNA: TGTGCCAGCAGCGGCCGGGACAGGGCTGCTGGCTACACCTTC
CDR3: CASSGRDRAAGYTF

size: .
V: TRBV7-4
D: .
J: TRBJ1-1
DNA: TGTGCCAGCAGCTTAGATAGGGACATGAACACTGAAGCTTTCTTT
CDR3: CASSLDRDMNTEAFF

size: .
V: TRBV9
D: TRBD2
J: TRBJ2-3
DNA: TGTGCCAGCAGCGCCAGCGGGACCAGCACAGATACGCAGTATTTT
CDR3: CASSASGTSTDTQYF

size: .
V: TRBV4-3
D: .
J: TRBJ2-5
DNA: TGCGCCAGCAGCCGAGGGACTCCGTACCAAGAGACCCAGTACTTC
CDR3: CASSRGTPYQETQYF

size: few
V: TRBV29-1
D: .
J: TRBJ2-2
DNA: TGCAGCGTTGACAGACCGAACACCGGGGAGCTGTTTTTT
CDR3: CSVDRPNTGELFF

size: .
V: TRBV11-2
D: TRBD1
J: TRBJ2-7
DNA: TGTGCCAGCAGCTTGGACAGGCCCGTGTCCTACGAGCAGTACTTC
CDR3: CASSLDRPVSYEQYF

size: .
V: TRBV7-9
D: .
J: TRBJ2-1
DNA: TGTGCCAGCAGCTTAGCCGGGGGTCCCCCTGCCAATGAGCAGTTCTTC
CDR3: CASSLAGGPPANEQFF

size: .
V: TRBV9
D: .
J: TRBJ2-7
DNA: TGTGCCAGCAGCCCCCGCTGGGGCCCCTCCTACGAGCAGTACTTC
CDR3: CASSPRWGPSYEQYF

size: .
V: TRBV5-1
D: .
J: TRBJ2-3
DNA: TGCGCCAGCAGCTTCGAAGGAGATACGCAGTATTTT
CDR3: CASSFEGDTQYF

size: .
V: TRBV7-9
D: .
J: TRBJ2-7
DNA: TGTGCCAGCAGCTCCCCCCTGACTAGTTACGAGCAGTACTTC
CDR3: CASSSPLTSYEQYF

size: .
V: TRBV5-6
D: .
J: TRBJ2-7
DNA: TGTGCCAGCAGCTTGGTTACGGTTTCCTACGAGCAGTACTTC
CDR3: CASSLVTVSYEQYF

size: .
V: TRBV19
D: .
J: TRBJ1-1
DNA: TGTGCCAGTCAACAGGGAACTGAAGCTTTCTTT
CDR3: CASQQGTEAFF

size: .
V: TRBV30
D: TRBD2
J: TRBJ2-3
DNA: TGTGCCTGGGGGACTAGCGGGAGGAATTCAGATACGCAGTATTTT
CDR3: CAWGTSGRNSDTQYF

size: once
V: TRBV1
D: .
J: TRBJ1-2
DNA: TGCACCAGCAGCCAGATCTACTATGGCTACACCTTC
CDR3: CTSSQIYYGYTF

size: .
V: TRBV5-4
D: .
J: TRBJ1-1
DNA: TGTGCCAGCAGCTTGGAACCCGGTCAGACATTGAACACTGAAGCTTTCTTT
CDR3: CASSLEPGQTLNTEAFF

size: few
V: TRBV5-1
D: .
J: TRBJ2-3
DNA: TGCGCCAGCAGCTTTAGCACAGATACGCAGTATTTT
CDR3: CASSFSTDTQYF

size: .
V: TRBV4-1
D: .
J: TRBJ2-7
DNA: TGCGCCAGCAGCCAAGACAGGAGCTCCTACGAGCAGTACTTC
CDR3: CASSQDRSSYEQYF

size: once
V: TRBV27
D: .
J: TRBJ2-7
DNA: TGTGCCAGCAGTTTGACACGTTCCTACGAGCAGTACTTC
CDR3: CASSLTRSYEQYF

size: .
V: TRBV7-9
D: TRBD2
J: TRBJ2-1
DNA: TGTGCCAGCAGCCCCGCGGGGACTAGCGACAATGAGCAGTTCTTC
CDR3: CASSPAGTSDNEQFF

size: once
V: TRBV14
D: TRBD1
J: TRBJ2-5
DNA: TGTGCCAGCAGCCACTACCGGGACAGGGGTCAAGAGACCCAGTACTTC
CDR3: CASSHYRDRGQETQYF

size: .
V: TRBV4-2
D: TRBD2
J: TRBJ2-1
DNA: TGTGCCAGCAGCCCGTTGGATGGCGGGAGGGCCTACAATGAGCAGTTCTTC
CDR3: CASSPLDGGRAYNEQFF

size: .
V: TRBV28
D: .
J: TRBJ1-5
DNA: TGTGCCAGCACCTACCCCGGCCGGAATCAGCCCCAGCATTTT
CDR3: CASTYPGRNQPQHF